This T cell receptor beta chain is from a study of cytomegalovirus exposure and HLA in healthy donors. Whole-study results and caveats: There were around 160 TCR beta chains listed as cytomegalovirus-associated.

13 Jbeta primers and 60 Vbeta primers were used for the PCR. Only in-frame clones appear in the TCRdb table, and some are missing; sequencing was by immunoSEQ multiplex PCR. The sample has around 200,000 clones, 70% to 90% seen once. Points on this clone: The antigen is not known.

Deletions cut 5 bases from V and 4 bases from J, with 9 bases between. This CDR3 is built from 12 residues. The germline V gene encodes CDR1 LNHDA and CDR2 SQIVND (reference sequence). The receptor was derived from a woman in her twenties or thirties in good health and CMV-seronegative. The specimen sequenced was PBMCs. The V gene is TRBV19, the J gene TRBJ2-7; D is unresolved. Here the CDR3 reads CASSENEYEQYF. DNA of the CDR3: TGTGCCAGTAGTGAGAATGAATACGAGCAGTACTTC.